Following are 8 T cell receptor beta chains from one sample sequenced in a study of tumor and adjacent non-tumor tissue in lung cancer. This sample's RNA came from whole unsorted tissue. Three rounds of nested PCR, following a modified ARM-PCR protocol, produced the TCRbeta library. One entry per CDR3 protein results from TCRdb running MiXCR on the multiplex PCR reads. The sample includes about 70,000 distinct CDR3 sequences, roughly 72% of them seen just once. Sequenced input: lung tumor tissue. The receptors here all came from a man in his fifties or sixties with non-small cell lung cancer.

About this clonotype: A much larger clone lies one base from this, so it may be a read error. The CDR3: CASSSGQGLNQPQYF. In DNA form, the CDR3 reads TGTGCCAGCAGCTCAGGGCAGGGACTTAATCAGCCCCAGTATTTT. The gene calls are TRBV6-1 and TRBJ1-5, with D perhaps matching TRBD2 (6 bases). The J call is in doubt because the DNA end fits TRBJ2-3 better. The CDR3 extends over 15 amino acids. The germline V gene has CDR1 MNHNS and CDR2 SASEGT.

The chain combines TRBV7-9 with TRBJ1-5, with D hard to call. This CDR3 comprises 17 residues. V lost 1 base and J 3 bases, leaving 16 bases between the germline ends. Per the germline V gene, CDR1 is SEHNR and CDR2 is FQNEAQ (reference sequence). The CDR3 DNA reads TGTGCCAGCAGCTTAGGCGCCGGGGTCTCAGACAATCAGCCCCAGCATTTT. Translation gives CASSLGAGVSDNQPQHF.

The chain combines TRBV11-2 with TRBJ2-5, with TRBD2 identical over 14 bases. This CDR3 region has 16 residues. The V gene end was trimmed by 7 bases and the J gene end by 8 bases; junction bases not matched to a gene: 12. Germline V gene data show CDR1 as SGHAT and CDR2 as FQNNGV. In DNA, the CDR3 is TGTGCCAGCAACTATACGGGACTAGCGGGAGAACATACCCAGTACTTC. This codes for CASNYTGLAGEHTQYF.

Comments on this clonotype: The junction shows a germline mismatch at one end, possibly a read error. This sequence joins TRBV6-2 or TRBV6-3 and TRBJ2-1; D is undetermined. CDR3 length equals 15 residues. Germline V gene lookup returns CDR1 MNHEY and CDR2 SVGEGT. CDR3: CASRTWTESYNEQFF. CDR3 bases: TGTGCCAGCAGGACCTGGACGGAATCCTATAATGAGCAGTTCTTC.

V usage is TRBV6-6 and J usage is TRBJ2-3; 8 bases are a match to TRBD2. Germline CDR1 and CDR2: MNHNY and SVGAGI (reference sequence). The CDR3 has 16 residues. The CDR3 loop reads CANSSTSSGRGDTQYF. CDR3 in DNA: TGTGCTAACAGTTCCACGTCTAGCGGGCGCGGGGATACGCAGTATTTT.

The chain has TRBV11-2 and TRBJ2-3; no clear D. The germline gives CDR1 SGHAT, CDR2 FQNNGV. CDR3 size: 12 residues. CDR3 region: CERSFGIDMKYF. CDR3 DNA sequence: TGTGAAAGAAGCTTTGGAATAGATATGAAGTATTTT.

This clonotype has more than one count but fewer than ten. This could be a read error, since a much larger clone is one nucleotide away. The gene calls are TRBV5-4 and TRBJ1-2; no definite D call. Trimming shortened V by 0 bases and J by 8 bases, and 11 bases separated the two germline ends. The CDR3 covers 13 residues. Germline values: CDR1 SGHNT, CDR2 YYREEE (reference sequence). The CDR3 loop is CASSLDGVWGYTF. In nucleotides, the CDR3 is TGTGCCAGCAGCTTGGATGGCGTTTGGGGCTACACCTTC. Complete variable domain (other parts from reference TRBV5-4 and TRBJ1-2): ETGVTQSPTHLIKTRGQQVTLRCSSQSGHNTVSWYQQALGQGPQFIFQYYREEENGRGNFPPRFSGLQFPNYSSELNVNALELDDSALYLCASSLDGVWGYTFGSGTRLTVV.

Note on this clonotype: A junction boundary mismatches the germline segment, possibly from a read error. The rearrangement joins TRBV20-1 to TRBJ2-4; a weak D match, TRBD2 (5 bases). The CDR3 is 12 amino acids. Per germline, CDR1 DFQATT and CDR2 SNEGSKA (reference sequence). The CDR3 coding sequence is TGCGGTCAACCGGGAATCAAAAACTTTCAGTACTTC. Amino acids: CGQPGIKNFQYF.